Shown below are 22 T cell receptor beta chains from a single sample sequenced in a study of blood T cell repertoires in COVID-19. Some clones are missing from TCRdb's copy, which holds only in-frame ones; the method was immunoSEQ multiplex PCR. The repertoire holds 410,000 or so clones, with roughly 90% as singletons. Material: peripheral blood. The source is a woman aged 30 to 39 with active or convalescent COVID-19.

This sequence joins TRBV6-5 and TRBJ1-6; 10 bases line up with TRBD1. CDR1 is MNHEY and CDR2 is SVGAGI in the germline V gene. Trimming at V came to 6 bases and at J to 16 bases, leaving 6 bases not matched to a gene. The CDR3 has 12 amino acids. The CDR3 loop is CASRLDRGILHF. The CDR3 bases are TGTGCCAGCAGACTGGACAGGGGGATACTCCACTTT.

This clone is a singleton in its sample. The J gene is TRBJ1-1, the V gene TRBV29-1; 7 bases line up with TRBD1. Germline V CDR1 and CDR2: SQVTM, ANQGSEA. The trim removed 6 bases at V and 1 base at J, leaving 8 bases unmatched. The CDR3 covers 14 residues. The CDR3 is CSVQRTGANTEAFF. CDR3 coding DNA: TGCAGCGTACAGCGGACAGGCGCGAACACTGAAGCTTTCTTT.

The sample holds one count of this clone. This chain joins TRBV12-5 and TRBJ2-7; D might be TRBD2 (6 bases). The CDR3 runs 14 residues. V was clipped by 4 bases and J by 4 bases, with 14 bases between them. The germline V gene has CDR1 LGHNT and CDR2 FRNRAP. CDR3 amino acids: CASGSSATIYEQYF. In DNA, the CDR3 is TGTGCTAGTGGTTCTAGCGCGACCATTTACGAGCAGTACTTC.

This chain uses TRBV6-5 with TRBJ2-2; no clear D gene. The V end lost 6 bases, the J end lost 6 bases, and 8 bases lay between the germline ends. Germline lookup yields CDR1 MNHEY and CDR2 SVGAGI. The CDR3 is made up of 12 amino acids. The CDR3 here is CASRDGAGELFF. The CDR3 DNA follows: TGTGCCAGCAGAGACGGAGCCGGGGAGCTGTTTTTT.

Note on this clone: Other DNA sequences in the same sample also yield this CDR3. The gene calls are TRBV19 and TRBJ1-1, with D perhaps TRBD1 (5 bases). CDR3 size: 13 residues. Trimming pared 3 bases from V and 1 base from J, leaving 6 bases between. Germline V gene data show CDR1 as LNHDA and CDR2 as SQIVND (reference sequence). The CDR3: CASSIQGNTEAFF. Here the CDR3 DNA reads TGTGCCAGTAGTATTCAGGGGAACACTGAAGCTTTCTTT.

This clone turned up a few times. The junction departs from the called germline gene at one end, perhaps through a read error. The V and J genes are TRBV12-3 or TRBV12-4 and TRBJ1-2; 11 bases map to TRBD1. The CDR3 spans 13 residues. The CDR3 sequence: CACSGTGGQGYTF. CDR3 DNA sequence: TGTGCCTGCAGCGGGACAGGGGGACAGGGCTACACCTTC.

CDR3 nucleotide sequence: TGTGCCAGCAGTTACTCGAACTTCCCACTTCAGTACTTC. Protein product: CASSYSNFPLQYF. The rearrangement links TRBV6-2 or TRBV6-3 to TRBJ2-5; D is unclear. V was shortened by 0 bases and J by 11 bases, with 13 bases between the two germline ends. Per germline, CDR1 MNHEY and CDR2 SVGEGT. This CDR3 contains 13 residues.

The J gene is TRBJ1-2, the V gene TRBV19, with a weak D call TRBD1 (5 bases). V lost 0 bases and J lost 8, with 13 bases in between. Germline lookup yields CDR1 LNHDA and CDR2 SQIVND (reference sequence). The length of the CDR3 is 14 residues. The CDR3 region has the DNA TGTGCCAGTAGTATAGAAGGGACTGAGTTCGGCTACACCTTC. Its translation: CASSIEGTEFGYTF. The entire variable domain, with the rest obtained from reference TRBV19 and TRBJ1-2, is as follows: DGGITQSPKYLFRKEGQNVTLSCEQNLNHDAMYWYRQDPGQGLRLIYYSQIVNDFQKGDIAEGYSVSREKKESFPLTVTSAQKNPTAFYLCASSIEGTEFGYTFGSGTRLTVV.

The table lists this clone with a count of one. The J gene is TRBJ1-2, the V gene TRBV2, with 9 bases that match TRBD1. Trimming took 6 bases from V and 3 from J; bases not matched to a gene: 14. Looked up from germline, CDR1 is SNHLY and CDR2 is FYNNEI. CDR3 length: 17 amino acids. The CDR3 sequence: CASSSGTGIPDYYGYTF. CDR3 sequence (DNA): TGTGCCAGCAGCTCCGGGACAGGGATCCCTGATTACTATGGCTACACCTTC.

V and J are TRBV19 and TRBJ2-2; D is perhaps TRBD2 (5 bases). This CDR3 has 17 amino acids. V lost 4 bases, J lost 5 bases, and 20 bases lay in between. CDR1 LNHDA and CDR2 SQIVND come from the germline V gene (reference sequence). This CDR3 is CASSKLLGGSGTGELFF. CDR3 in DNA: TGTGCCAGTAGTAAGCTCCTAGGTGGGAGTGGGACCGGGGAGCTGTTTTTT.

The chain combines TRBV28 with TRBJ2-2; D ambiguous. This CDR3 is built from 17 residues. The V gene lost 1 base and the J gene lost 0 bases, with 12 bases spanning the gap. CDR1 and CDR2 from the germline V gene are MDHEN and SYDVKM. In nucleotides, the CDR3 is TGTGCCAGCAGTTTATTCCCGAGTACTTCGAACACCGGGGAGCTGTTTTTT. It specifies CASSLFPSTSNTGELFF.

The chain carries TRBV7-9 and TRBJ1-5; D ambiguous. The germline V and J ends were trimmed by 5 bases and 4 bases, with 6 bases remaining between them. The CDR3 is 12 residues long. The germline CDR1 and CDR2 sequences are SEHNR and FQNEAQ (reference sequence). The CDR3 reads CASSPPNQPQHF. The CDR3 nucleotides read TGTGCCAGCAGCCCCCCTAATCAGCCCCAGCATTTT.

This clone has a count of ten or more. The chain recombines TRBV27 with TRBJ1-2; 8 nucleotides align to TRBD1. V lost 5 bases and J lost 4; bases outside the gene matches: 6. The germline gives CDR1 MNHEY, CDR2 SMNVEV (reference sequence). This CDR3 has 14 amino acids. This CDR3 is CASSKTGVGYGYTF. The DNA for the CDR3 is TGTGCCAGCAGTAAGACAGGGGTTGGCTATGGCTACACCTTC.

The V call is TRBV5-1, the J call TRBJ2-1; TRBD1 might be the D (6 bases). The CDR3 runs 16 residues. The V gene lost 4 bases and the J gene lost 7 bases, with 21 bases spanning the gap. In germline, CDR1 is SGHRS, CDR2 YFSETQ. CDR3 protein: CASSQEPRGLGNEQFF. CDR3 nucleotide sequence: TGCGCCAGCAGCCAGGAACCCAGGGGTCTAGGGAATGAGCAGTTCTTC.

This sequence joins TRBV7-9 and TRBJ2-1; 9 nucleotides align to TRBD2. With V trimmed by 2 bases and J by 4 bases, 12 bases remained unmatched. Germline values: CDR1 SEHNR, CDR2 FQNEAQ (reference sequence). The CDR3 is 18 amino acids. The CDR3 sequence: CASSLYLAAGGRYNEQFF. The CDR3 DNA reads as TGTGCCAGCAGCTTATATTTAGCGGCGGGAGGGAGATACAATGAGCAGTTCTTC.

The gene calls are TRBV18 and TRBJ1-1, with D maybe TRBD1 (5 bases). The CDR3 sequence is 15 residues long. Per germline, CDR1 KGHSH and CDR2 LQKENI. The ends were cut back, 3 bases at V and 0 bases at J, with 11 bases in the middle. The CDR3 DNA is TGTGCCAGCTCACCCAGTCCAGGGATGAACACTGAAGCTTTCTTT. As protein: CASSPSPGMNTEAFF.

This clone was detected only once. The chain is built from TRBV2 and TRBJ2-3, with TRBD2 as a possible D gene (5 bases). V was trimmed by 4 bases and J by 2 bases, leaving 13 bases between them. The CDR3 extends over 15 amino acids. The germline V gene encodes CDR1 SNHLY and CDR2 FYNNEI. This chain's CDR3 is CASSASPRSTDTQYF. CDR3 bases: TGTGCCAGCAGTGCTAGCCCACGCTCCACAGATACGCAGTATTTT.

This chain uses TRBV10-3 with TRBJ1-4, with 7 positions matching TRBD1. The V gene's germline CDR1 is ENHRY and CDR2 SYGVKD. V gave up 6 bases and J gave up 0 bases; unmatched junction bases: 4. The CDR3 sequence is 15 residues long. CDR3 loop: CAISQGEATNEKLFF. Written as DNA, the CDR3 is TGTGCCATCAGCCAGGGGGAAGCAACTAATGAAAAACTGTTTTTT.

Comments on this clone: A read error may account for a junction end that differs from germline. The chain joins TRBV5-1 to TRBJ2-1; D unclear. In germline, CDR1 is SGHRS, CDR2 YFSETQ. This CDR3 has 14 amino acids. The CDR3 loop reads CASSLRPAFNEQFF. The CDR3 DNA sequence: TGCGCCAGCAGCTTGCGCCCCGCGTTCAATGAACAGTTCTTC.

This clone is a singleton in its sample. The chain joins TRBV15 to TRBJ2-5; 7 bases are shared with TRBD2. The CDR3 totals 20 residues. Germline lookup yields CDR1 LNHNV and CDR2 YYDKDF (reference sequence). V was clipped by 2 bases and J by 3 bases; unmatched bases: 21. The DNA of the CDR3 is TGTGCCACCAGCAGATCACCGGGAGGCTCAACGCGAGGCGGAAAAGAGACCCAGTACTTC. It encodes CATSRSPGGSTRGGKETQYF. Complete variable domain (other parts from reference TRBV15 and TRBJ2-5): DAMVIQNPRYQVTQFGKPVTLSCSQTLNHNVMYWYQQKSSQAPKLLFHYYDKDFNNEADTPDNFQSRRPNTSFCFLDIRSPGLGDTAMYLCATSRSPGGSTRGGKETQYFGPGTRLLVL.

The chain recombines TRBV20-1 with TRBJ1-2; tentative D call: TRBD1 (5 bases). The CDR3 consists of 13 residues. Deletions cut 3 bases from V and 8 bases from J, with 16 bases between. Looked up from germline, CDR1 is DFQATT and CDR2 is SNEGSKA (reference sequence). In nucleotides, the CDR3 is TGCAGTGCTAGTGGAGGGGAGGTTTTGGGCTACACCTTC. This sequence encodes CSASGGEVLGYTF.

The chain couples TRBV18 to TRBJ2-3; weak D call: TRBD2 (5 bases). Deletions cut 3 bases from V and 0 bases from J, with 10 bases between. Germline loops: CDR1 KGHSH, CDR2 LQKENI. The CDR3 has 15 amino acids. The CDR3 reads CASSPGVSSTDTQYF. CDR3 DNA sequence: TGTGCCAGCTCACCGGGAGTATCTAGCACAGATACGCAGTATTTT.